These 15 T cell receptor beta chains share one sample of origin, sequenced in a study of cytomegalovirus exposure and HLA in healthy donors (dated by TCRdb to the late 2010s). Library construction relied on the immunoSEQ multiplex PCR assay. For the multiplex PCR, a mixture combining 60 forward primers for TCR Vbeta segments and 13 reverse primers for TCR Jbeta segments was used. What TCRdb holds here is the immuneACCESS table cut down to in-frame rearrangements. Part of the clones is not present; checked against another copy, under half of the missing clones reflect an unresolved V gene, and the others are unexplained. For this sample there are some 85,000 clones; 76% appear just once. About 3.1% of the sample is in the top ten clones. Material for sequencing was PBMCs. The receptors here all came from a man aged 40-49 years in good health and CMV-seronegative.

The chain carries TRBV9 and TRBJ2-3; a weak D match, TRBD2 (5 bases). Deletions cut 0 bases from V and 6 bases from J, with 14 bases between. The germline V gene encodes CDR1 SGDLS and CDR2 YYNGEE. This CDR3 comprises 15 residues. The CDR3 is CASSVEGLRADTQYF. In DNA, the CDR3 is TGTGCCAGCAGCGTAGAAGGACTTCGGGCGGATACGCAGTATTTT.

The gene calls are TRBV27 and TRBJ1-6; D gene uncertain. The CDR3 contains 15 residues. V gave up 7 bases and J gave up 0 bases, with 10 bases separating them. Looked up from germline, CDR1 is MNHEY and CDR2 is SMNVEV (reference sequence). The CDR3, as DNA: TGTGCCAGCAAACGGGAGCTCTCCTATAATTCACCCCTCCACTTT. This sequence encodes CASKRELSYNSPLHF.

The chain has TRBV11-2 and TRBJ2-7; 8 bases agree with TRBD1. V gave up 5 bases and J gave up 4 bases; unmatched junction bases: 1. The CDR3 length is 12 residues. CDR1 and CDR2 (germline): SGHAT, FQNNGV. This chain's CDR3 is CASSRQGYEQYF. The DNA of the CDR3 is TGTGCCAGCAGCAGACAGGGGTACGAGCAGTACTTC.

This rearrangement joins TRBV2 to TRBJ2-5; TRBD2 agrees at 10 bases. Germline V gene sequence: CDR1 SNHLY, CDR2 FYNNEI. J was trimmed by 5 bases and V by 7 bases; bases with no gene match: 13. CDR3 length: 16 residues. The CDR3 here is CASTGAGGATSETQYF. The CDR3 DNA reads TGTGCCAGCACGGGAGCGGGGGGGGCGACGAGTGAGACCCAGTACTTC.

This chain joins TRBV4-3 and TRBJ2-1; 13 bases are shared with TRBD2. Germline V CDR1 and CDR2: LGHNA, YSLEER. This CDR3 is 16 amino acids long. Trimming at V came to 2 bases and at J to 9 bases, leaving 7 bases not matched to a gene. CDR3 loop: CASSQHTSGGAGEQFF. The CDR3 DNA follows: TGCGCCAGCAGCCAACACACTAGCGGGGGGGCGGGTGAGCAGTTCTTC.

V and J are TRBV18 and TRBJ1-6, with a weak D call TRBD1 (5 bases). Trimming pared 3 bases from V and 7 bases from J, leaving 10 bases between. Germline V lookup: CDR1 KGHSH, CDR2 LQKENI. The CDR3 sequence is 14 residues long. CDR3 nucleotide sequence: TGTGCCAGCTCACCGGAGGGGTTAAATTCACCCCTCCACTTT. Translation: CASSPEGLNSPLHF.

CDR3 DNA: TGTGCCAGTCTAGCGGGGCTGTCCTACAATGAGCAGTTCTTC. Its protein is CASLAGLSYNEQFF. This chain connects TRBV2 to TRBJ2-1; 9 nucleotides align to TRBD2. The CDR3 consists of 14 residues. Germline trimming cut 9 bases from V and 1 base from J; bases unmatched to any gene: 4. Germline V CDR1 and CDR2: SNHLY, FYNNEI.

V gene TRBV28 combines with J gene TRBJ2-7; D might be TRBD1 (6 bases). Trimming pared 4 bases from V and 7 bases from J, leaving 8 bases between. The CDR3 totals 11 residues. Germline V lookup: CDR1 MDHEN, CDR2 SYDVKM. The CDR3 DNA reads as TGTGCCAGCAGTTGGGGGCCAGAGCAGTACTTC. This gives the protein CASSWGPEQYF.

This clone occurred once. CDR3 coding DNA: TGTGCCAGCAGCCAAGCGTCGACAGGGGATGGGACTGAAGCTTTCTTT. Encoded protein: CASSQASTGDGTEAFF. This chain links TRBV4-2 with TRBJ1-1, with 8 bases matching TRBD1. CDR1 is LGHNA and CDR2 is YNFKEQ in the germline V gene. After removal of 1 base from V and 5 bases from J, the junction contained 9 bases not matched to a gene. This CDR3 is 16 amino acids long.

This rearrangement joins TRBV9 to TRBJ2-5; D is perhaps TRBD1 (5 bases). The J call may be in error: the DNA end matches TRBJ2-7 better. The CDR3 loop spans 14 amino acids. Per the germline V gene, CDR1 is SGDLS and CDR2 is YYNGEE. The CDR3 nucleotides are TGTGCCAGCAGCGCGGCAGGGAATACCTACGAGCAGTACTTC. Protein sequence: CASSAAGNTYEQYF.

The gene calls are TRBV10-1 and TRBJ2-7; D is perhaps TRBD2 (6 bases). The CDR3 spans 15 residues. V lost 3 bases to trimming and J lost 0 bases, with 12 bases between them. Germline assignment: CDR1 WNHNN and CDR2 SYGVQD (reference sequence). The CDR3 spells CASSDRQGLSYEQYF. The CDR3 coding sequence is TGCGCCAGCAGTGATAGGCAGGGACTCTCCTACGAGCAGTACTTC.

This clone turned up a few times. The chain carries TRBV27 and TRBJ2-5; TRBD2 matches 10 bases. The CDR3 consists of 14 residues. In germline, CDR1 is MNHEY, CDR2 SMNVEV (reference sequence). The J segment lost 4 bases and the V segment lost 5 bases, leaving 4 bases of the junction unmatched. This chain's CDR3 is CASSPRLAGETQYF. The CDR3 region has the DNA TGTGCCAGCAGTCCCCGACTAGCGGGAGAGACCCAGTACTTC.

The V call is TRBV10-3, the J call TRBJ2-3, with D tentatively TRBD1 (6 bases). The V gene's germline CDR1 is ENHRY and CDR2 SYGVKD. The CDR3 is 14 residues long. Trimming shortened V by 5 bases and J by 2 bases, and 11 bases separated the two germline ends. In DNA, the CDR3 is TGTGCCATCAGTTCAGACAGGTACACAGATACGCAGTATTTT. It specifies CAISSDRYTDTQYF.

This clone is a singleton in its sample. CDR3 nucleotides: TGCGCCAGCAGCTTCCTTCGAGGAGGGGCTGGTGATGAGCAGTTCTTC. It codes for CASSFLRGGAGDEQFF. The chain links TRBV4-3 to TRBJ2-1; D is perhaps TRBD2 (6 bases). This CDR3 has 16 amino acids. Germline V gene lookup returns CDR1 LGHNA and CDR2 YSLEER. Trimming left V 5 bases short and J 8 bases short, with 22 bases between.

The CDR3 DNA sequence: TGCGCCAGCAGGCGGGACAGCTTGAACACTGAAGCTTTCTTT. Its protein is CASRRDSLNTEAFF. The V call is TRBV5-1, the J call TRBJ1-1; 7 bases agree with TRBD1. The CDR3 consists of 14 residues. V lost 5 bases to trimming and J lost 0 bases; unmatched junction nucleotides: 4. The germline gives CDR1 SGHRS, CDR2 YFSETQ.